The 8 T cell receptor beta chains below were found in one sample sequenced in a study of regulatory T cells in long-lasting Graves disease. CDR3-region Arm-PCR and iRepertoire HTBI primers produced the TCR beta libraries. One entry per CDR3 protein, called by TCRdb with MiXCR from the multiplex PCR reads. The sample yields some 250,000 distinct CDR3 sequences, approximately 16% seen once. The time point was: newly diagnosed GD, antithyroid drugs for less than 3 months. From PBMCs, RNA was extracted and then used to make the TCR library. The source material was peripheral blood mononuclear cells (PBMCs), sampled at new diagnosis, from a patient treated with antithyroid drugs. The receptors were sampled from a female donor with Graves disease.

In this sample, this clonotype turned up many times. This chain connects TRBV7-9 to TRBJ2-2; 7 nucleotides align to TRBD1. CDR3 length: 16 residues. Germline CDR1 is SEHNR and CDR2 is FQNEAQ (reference sequence). Trimming cost V 5 bases and J 3 bases; bases outside gene matches: 9. The CDR3 loop is CASSQWDRGYTGELFF. The CDR3 coding sequence is TGTGCCAGCAGCCAATGGGACAGAGGCTACACCGGGGAGCTGTTTTTT.

This clonotype was seen repeatedly, ten times or more. This sequence joins TRBV6-1 and TRBJ2-5; weak D call: TRBD2 (5 bases). The V end was cut by 5 bases, the J end by 5 bases, with 9 bases between. CDR3 size: 12 residues. Germline assignment: CDR1 MNHNS and CDR2 SASEGT. CDR3: CASSRDGETQYF. CDR3 bases: TGTGCCAGCAGTCGGGATGGGGAGACCCAGTACTTC.

Comment on this clonotype: A read error may be the cause here, since a much bigger clone is one base away. The chain has TRBV7-2 and TRBJ2-1, with 16 bases that match TRBD2. The CDR3 totals 23 residues. From germline, CDR1 is SGHTA and CDR2 FQGNSA. The CDR3: CASSFKRVAGGLAGGLVVNGQFF. The CDR3 DNA follows: TGTGCCAGCAGCTTCAAAAGGGTGGCAGGGGGACTAGCGGGAGGGTTGGTGGTGAATGGGCAGTTCTTC. Together with reference TRBV7-2 and TRBJ2-1, the CDR3 gives the full variable domain: GAGVSQSPSNKVTEKGKDVELRCDPISGHTALYWYRQSLGQGLEFLIYFQGNSAPDKSGLPSDRFSAERTGGSVSTLTIQRTQQEDSAVYLCASSFKRVAGGLAGGLVVNGQFFGPGTRLTVL.

This clonotype was recorded at least ten times. The chain employs TRBV15 and TRBJ1-5; D unresolved. The V end lost 1 base, the J end lost 6 bases, and 4 bases lay between the germline ends. The germline V gene encodes CDR1 LNHNV and CDR2 YYDKDF (reference sequence). The CDR3 length is 12 residues. CDR3 bases: TGTGCCACCAGCAGAGGTACTCAGCCCCAGCATTTT. Protein: CATSRGTQPQHF.

Ten or more counts support this clonotype. The chain carries TRBV3-1 and TRBJ2-1; no definite D call. From germline, CDR1 is LGHDT and CDR2 YNNKEL (reference sequence). V was cut by 0 bases and J by 4 bases, with 10 bases left in between. CDR3 length: 15 amino acids. The CDR3 reads CASSQEAQQYNEQFF. The CDR3 DNA sequence: TGTGCCAGCAGCCAAGAGGCCCAGCAGTACAATGAGCAGTTCTTC.

This clonotype was found a few times. This chain connects TRBV9 to TRBJ2-1, with D possibly matching TRBD2 (6 bases). The CDR3 is 16 amino acids. Per the germline V gene, CDR1 is SGDLS and CDR2 is YYNGEE. V lost 0 bases and J 3 bases, leaving 13 bases between the germline ends. The CDR3 coding sequence is TGTGCCAGCAGCGTAGGGGCGGGGTTATTCTACAATGAGCAGTTCTTC. Encoded protein: CASSVGAGLFYNEQFF.

This clonotype was picked up many times. V gene TRBV2 combines with J gene TRBJ2-5, with D perhaps matching TRBD2 (5 bases). This CDR3 comprises 13 residues. V lost 7 bases, J lost 5 bases, and 14 bases lay in between. Germline assignment: CDR1 SNHLY and CDR2 FYNNEI. For the CDR3, the DNA is TGTGCCAGCAAAAGTGGTGGCGGGGAGACCCAGTACTTC. Protein product: CASKSGGGETQYF.

There are a few counts of this clonotype. The chain employs TRBV19 and TRBJ2-4, with D unresolved. Trimming took 3 bases from V and 1 from J, leaving 16 bases between them. The CDR3 length is 17 residues. Germline V gene data show CDR1 as LNHDA and CDR2 as SQIVND (reference sequence). CDR3 in amino acids: CASSMRTFLGAKNIQYF. The CDR3 DNA reads TGTGCCAGTAGTATGCGGACCTTCCTCGGGGCCAAAAACATTCAGTACTTC.